These 12 T cell receptor beta chains were all obtained from the same sample, sequenced in a study of blood T cell repertoires in COVID-19 (dated by TCRdb to 2020 to 2022). Receptors were amplified or captured by the immunoSEQ multiplex PCR assay. The table was pulled from immuneACCESS by TCRdb, which kept in-frame rearrangements only. Such tables lose some clones; where checked, under half of the loss comes from unresolved V genes, and the rest has no known cause. This sample has some 240,000 clones in its table, and around 83% of those were observed once. Jointly, the top ten make up approximately 5.2% of the sample. Sequenced sample: peripheral blood. The receptors here all came from a woman in her sixties or seventies with COVID-19, enrolled during active disease.

The chain has TRBV3-1 (or the pseudogene TRBV3-2) and TRBJ1-1, with TRBD1 as a possible D gene (5 bases). V dropped 3 bases and J dropped 5 bases, with 10 bases sitting between them. Germline V CDR1 and CDR2: LGHDT, YNNKEL (reference sequence). The CDR3 spans 13 residues. DNA for the CDR3: TGTGCCAGCAGCCACCAGGGAAGGACTGAAGCTTTCTTT. It specifies CASSHQGRTEAFF.

The chain has TRBV14 and TRBJ2-4; TRBD1 aligns across 8 bases. V gave up 4 bases and J gave up 6 bases; unmatched junction bases: 5. The CDR3 sequence is 14 residues long. Germline-derived CDR1 and CDR2 are SGHDN and FVKESK. The CDR3 loop reads CASSPLTGVNIQYF. CDR3 DNA: TGTGCCAGCAGCCCTTTGACAGGGGTAAACATTCAGTACTTC.

A single count supports this clone. The V call is TRBV3-1 (or the pseudogene TRBV3-2), the J call TRBJ1-1; no clear D. V lost 0 bases to trimming and J lost 0 bases, with 11 bases between them. Germline CDR1 reads LGHDT; CDR2 reads YNNKEL (reference sequence). This CDR3 contains 16 residues. The CDR3 loop is CASSQEWRALNTEAFF. The CDR3 DNA reads TGTGCCAGCAGCCAAGAGTGGAGGGCTTTGAACACTGAAGCTTTCTTT.

Written as DNA, the CDR3 is TGCGCCAGCAGTTTACTAGCGGGAACTGAGCAGTTCTTC. Its protein is CASSLLAGTEQFF. The V and J genes are TRBV5-1 and TRBJ2-1; 10 bases are a match to TRBD2. Germline V gene lookup returns CDR1 SGHRS and CDR2 YFSETQ. The CDR3 has 13 amino acids. Unmatched junction bases numbered 5, after V lost 5 bases and J lost 9 bases.

This chain links TRBV7-8 with TRBJ2-5; TRBD2 might be the D (6 bases). This CDR3 is 13 amino acids long. Germline CDR1 reads SGHVS; CDR2 reads FQNEAQ. Trimming shortened V by 5 bases and J by 6 bases, and 13 bases separated the two germline ends. CDR3: CASSRRGAKTQYF. The CDR3 DNA follows: TGTGCCAGCAGCCGACGCGGGGCGAAGACCCAGTACTTC.

The gene calls are TRBV10-3 and TRBJ1-3; a weak D match, TRBD1 (5 bases). V was shortened by 2 bases and J by 0 bases, with 11 bases between the two germline ends. CDR1 ENHRY and CDR2 SYGVKD come from the germline V gene. This CDR3 is built from 16 residues. CDR3 protein: CAISEDSVRSGNTIYF. DNA of the CDR3: TGTGCCATCAGTGAGGACAGCGTCCGCTCTGGAAACACCATATATTTT.

This rearrangement joins TRBV28 to TRBJ2-3; 7 bases agree with TRBD1. The germline gives CDR1 MDHEN, CDR2 SYDVKM. The CDR3 is made up of 17 amino acids. The J segment lost 4 bases and the V segment lost 11 bases, leaving 21 bases of the junction unmatched. For the CDR3, the DNA is TGTGCCGCTCTTCCTTACCCCGACAGGGTGGGGGCAGATACGCAGTATTTT. It specifies CAALPYPDRVGADTQYF.

The chain couples TRBV5-1 to TRBJ2-7; 11 bases map to TRBD2. V shed 4 bases and J 2 bases; nucleotides not matched to a gene: 5. The CDR3 has 15 residues. The germline gives CDR1 SGHRS, CDR2 YFSETQ. The chain's CDR3 is CASSATLAGAYEQYF. The CDR3 DNA follows: TGCGCCAGCAGCGCCACACTAGCGGGAGCCTACGAGCAGTACTTC. The variable domain in full, completed from reference TRBV5-1 and TRBJ2-7, reads KAGVTQTPRYLIKTRGQQVTLSCSPISGHRSVSWYQQTPGQGLQFLFEYFSETQRNKGNFPGRFSGRQFSNSRSEMNVSTLELGDSALYLCASSATLAGAYEQYFGPGTRLTVT.

V usage is TRBV4-3 and J usage is TRBJ2-7, with TRBD2 matching 8 bases. This CDR3 is built from 15 residues. CDR1 and CDR2 from the germline V gene are LGHNA and YSLEER. V gave up 0 bases and J gave up 4 bases; unmatched junction bases: 5. The DNA of the CDR3 is TGCGCCAGCAGCCAAGAGGGACTAGGTGAATACGAGCAGTACTTC. It yields the protein CASSQEGLGEYEQYF.

V usage is TRBV6-1 and J usage is TRBJ2-7, with 8 bases lining up with TRBD2. The CDR3 has 15 residues. From germline, CDR1 is MNHNS and CDR2 SASEGT. J was trimmed by 4 bases and V by 1 base; bases with no gene match: 6. The CDR3 here is CASSEGGGRLYEQYF. The CDR3 DNA sequence: TGTGCCAGCAGTGAAGGTGGCGGGAGGTTATACGAGCAGTACTTC.

V usage is TRBV28 and J usage is TRBJ2-3, with D unresolved. The CDR3 runs to 11 residues. Germline V gene data show CDR1 as MDHEN and CDR2 as SYDVKM. The V and J ends lost 6 bases and 5 bases respectively, with 6 bases between them. Here the CDR3 reads CASSPLDTQYF. DNA for the CDR3: TGTGCCAGCAGCCCCTTAGATACGCAGTATTTT.

V and J are TRBV28 and TRBJ1-1, with a weak D call TRBD1 (5 bases). The ends were cut back, 6 bases at V and 8 bases at J, with 13 bases in the middle. This CDR3 has 12 amino acids. The germline V gene has CDR1 MDHEN and CDR2 SYDVKM. Here the CDR3 reads CASRAGSGEAFF. In nucleotides, the CDR3 is TGTGCCAGCAGGGCAGGGAGCGGGGAAGCTTTCTTT. The entire variable domain, with the rest obtained from reference TRBV28 and TRBJ1-1, is as follows: DVKVTQSSRYLVKRTGEKVFLECVQDMDHENMFWYRQDPGLGLRLIYFSYDVKMKEKGDIPEGYSVSREKKERFSLILESASTNQTSMYLCASRAGSGEAFFGQGTRLTVV.